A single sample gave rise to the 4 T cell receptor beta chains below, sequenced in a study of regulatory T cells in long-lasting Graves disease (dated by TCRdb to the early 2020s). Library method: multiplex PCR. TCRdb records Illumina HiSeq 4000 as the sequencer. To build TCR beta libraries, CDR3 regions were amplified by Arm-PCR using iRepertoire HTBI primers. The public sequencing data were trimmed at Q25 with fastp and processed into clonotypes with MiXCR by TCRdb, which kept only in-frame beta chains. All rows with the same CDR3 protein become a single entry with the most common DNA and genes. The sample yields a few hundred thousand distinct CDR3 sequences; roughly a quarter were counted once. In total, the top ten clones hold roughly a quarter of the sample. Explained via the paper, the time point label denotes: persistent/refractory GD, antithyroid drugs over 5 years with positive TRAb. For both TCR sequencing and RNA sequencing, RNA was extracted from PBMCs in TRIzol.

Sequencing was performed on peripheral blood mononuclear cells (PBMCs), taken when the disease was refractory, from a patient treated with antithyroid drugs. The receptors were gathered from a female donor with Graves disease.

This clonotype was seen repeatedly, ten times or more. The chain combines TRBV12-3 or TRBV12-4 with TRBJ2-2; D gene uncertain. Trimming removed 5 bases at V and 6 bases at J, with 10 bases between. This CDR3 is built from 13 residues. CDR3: CASSAGPAGELFF. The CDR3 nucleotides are TGTGCCAGCAGTGCTGGGCCAGCCGGGGAGCTGTTTTTT.

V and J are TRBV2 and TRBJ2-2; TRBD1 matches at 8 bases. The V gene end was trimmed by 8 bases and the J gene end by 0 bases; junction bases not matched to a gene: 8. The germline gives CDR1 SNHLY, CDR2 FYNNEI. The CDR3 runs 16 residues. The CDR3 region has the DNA TGTGCCAGCTCACCATCGGACAGGGCGAACACCGGGGAGCTGTTTTTT. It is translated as CASSPSDRANTGELFF.

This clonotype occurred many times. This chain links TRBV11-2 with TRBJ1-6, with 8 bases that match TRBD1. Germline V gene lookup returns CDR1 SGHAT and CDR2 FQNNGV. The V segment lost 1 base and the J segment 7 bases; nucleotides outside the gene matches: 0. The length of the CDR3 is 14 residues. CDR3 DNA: TGTGCCAGCAGCTTAGCAGGGGGCAATTCACCCCTCCACTTT. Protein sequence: CASSLAGGNSPLHF.

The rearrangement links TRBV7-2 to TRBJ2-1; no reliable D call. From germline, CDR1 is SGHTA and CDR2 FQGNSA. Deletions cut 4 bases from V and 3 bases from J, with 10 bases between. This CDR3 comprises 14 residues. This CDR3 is CASSSRGSYNEQFF. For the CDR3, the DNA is TGTGCCAGCAGCTCCCGCGGCAGCTACAATGAGCAGTTCTTC.